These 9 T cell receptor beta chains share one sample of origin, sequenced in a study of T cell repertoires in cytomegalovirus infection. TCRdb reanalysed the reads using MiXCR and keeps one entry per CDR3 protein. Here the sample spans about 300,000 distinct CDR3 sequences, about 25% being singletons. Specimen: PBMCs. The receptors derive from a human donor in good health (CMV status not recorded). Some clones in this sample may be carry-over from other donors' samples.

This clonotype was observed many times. The CDR3 is CASSLFSTGELFF. CDR3 in DNA: TGTGCCAGCAGTTTGTTTTCCACCGGGGAGCTGTTTTTT. The V and J genes are TRBV12-3 or TRBV12-4 and TRBJ2-2; no definite D call. Trimming took off 3 bases at V and 4 bases at J, with 6 bases between the two ends. The length of the CDR3 is 13 residues.

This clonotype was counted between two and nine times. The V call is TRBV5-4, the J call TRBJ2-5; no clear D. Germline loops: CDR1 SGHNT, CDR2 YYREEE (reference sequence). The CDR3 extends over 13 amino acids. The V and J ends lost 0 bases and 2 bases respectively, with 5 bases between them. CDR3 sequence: CASSLADQETQYF. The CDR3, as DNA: TGTGCCAGCAGCTTGGCGGATCAAGAGACCCAGTACTTC. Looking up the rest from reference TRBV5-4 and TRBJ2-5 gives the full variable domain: ETGVTQSPTHLIKTRGQQVTLRCSSQSGHNTVSWYQQALGQGPQFIFQYYREEENGRGNFPPRFSGLQFPNYSSELNVNALELDDSALYLCASSLADQETQYFGPGTRLLVL.

Here the CDR3 DNA reads TGTGCCAGCAGTGAAGTAGCGGAGGGGACCGGGGAGCTGTTTTTT. This sequence encodes CASSEVAEGTGELFF. This sequence joins TRBV2 and TRBJ2-2; weak D call: TRBD2 (6 bases). V was cut by 1 base and J by 5 bases, with 11 bases left in between. CDR3 length equals 15 residues. From germline, CDR1 is SNHLY and CDR2 FYNNEI.

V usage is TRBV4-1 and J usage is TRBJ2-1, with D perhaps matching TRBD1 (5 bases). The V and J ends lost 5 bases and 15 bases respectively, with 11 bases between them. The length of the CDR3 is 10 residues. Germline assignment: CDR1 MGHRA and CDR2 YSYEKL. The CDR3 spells CASSAQVGFF. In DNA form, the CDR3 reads TGCGCCAGCAGCGCACAGGTCGGGTTCTTC.

CDR3 sequence reads: CASSLGAMVSTGYTF. The CDR3 nucleotides read TGTGCCAGCAGCTTGGGTGCGATGGTCTCGACTGGCTACACCTTC. This rearrangement joins TRBV5-6 to TRBJ1-2; no definite D call. This CDR3 has 15 amino acids. Trimming pared 0 bases from V and 7 bases from J, leaving 16 bases between. Germline CDR1 reads SGHDT; CDR2 reads YYEEEE.

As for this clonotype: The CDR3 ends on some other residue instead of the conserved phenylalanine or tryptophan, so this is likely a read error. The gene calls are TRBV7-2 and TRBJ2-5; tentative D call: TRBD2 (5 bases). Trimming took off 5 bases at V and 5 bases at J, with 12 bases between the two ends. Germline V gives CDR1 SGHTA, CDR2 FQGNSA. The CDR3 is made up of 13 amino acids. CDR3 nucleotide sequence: TGTGCCAGCAGCCAAAGGAGGCCGGAGACCCAGTACACC. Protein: CASSQRRPETQYT.

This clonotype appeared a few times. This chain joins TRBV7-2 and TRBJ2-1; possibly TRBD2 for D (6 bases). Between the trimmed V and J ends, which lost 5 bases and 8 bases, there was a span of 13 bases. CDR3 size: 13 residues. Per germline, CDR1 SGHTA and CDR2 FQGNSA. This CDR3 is CASSLSWGDEQFF. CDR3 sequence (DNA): TGTGCCAGCAGCCTCAGTTGGGGGGATGAGCAGTTCTTC.

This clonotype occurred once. CDR3 sequence (DNA): TGCAGTGCTCAAAGCGGGAGGACGGTGACCCAGTACTTC. It translates to CSAQSGRTVTQYF. This chain joins TRBV20-1 and TRBJ2-5; TRBD2 agrees at 9 bases. The CDR3 totals 13 residues. Trimming removed 5 bases from V and 7 bases from J; junction bases left unmatched: 8. The germline V gene has CDR1 DFQATT and CDR2 SNEGSKA (reference sequence).

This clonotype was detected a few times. CDR3 amino acids: CASSPPRGGNQPQHF. CDR3 nucleotides: TGTGCCAGCAGTCCTCCCCGCGGGGGAAATCAGCCCCAGCATTTT. This chain connects TRBV28 to TRBJ1-5, with TRBD1 as a possible D gene (5 bases). V lost 5 bases, J lost 4 bases, and 15 bases lay in between. This CDR3 contains 15 residues. CDR1 MDHEN and CDR2 SYDVKM come from the germline V gene.